The next 29 T cell receptor beta chains were all read from a single sample in a study of multiple sclerosis patients with progressive multifocal leukoencephalopathy. Sample time point: before natalizumab initiation. Libraries were prepared by immunoSEQ multiplex PCR; TCRdb keeps only in-frame clonotypes and omits some of them. The profile covers some 30,000 clones, with about 92% appearing a single time and approximately 2% taken by the ten largest. The sequencing sample was made of PBMCs. The receptors originated from a man under 40 with multiple sclerosis.

The chain uses TRBV11-3 and TRBJ2-4; 7 bases are shared with TRBD2. Looked up from germline, CDR1 is SGHNT and CDR2 is YENEEA. This CDR3 has 13 amino acids. Losses at the gene ends were 4 bases for V and 12 bases for J; bases not matched to a gene: 9. The CDR3 reads CASSSIPGTTQYF. The CDR3 region has the DNA TGTGCCAGCAGCTCAATTCCCGGGACTACTCAGTACTTC.

The chain recombines TRBV4-1 with TRBJ2-4; a possible D gene is TRBD2 (6 bases). V lost 3 bases and J lost 8, with 23 bases in between. Germline V gene data show CDR1 as MGHRA and CDR2 as YSYEKL. The CDR3 is made up of 17 amino acids. The CDR3 nucleotides read TGCGCCAGCAGCCATTCCCCGGGAGCCTCTGGTTCGGACATTCAGTACTTC. This gives the protein CASSHSPGASGSDIQYF.

This rearrangement joins TRBV9 to TRBJ2-7; 7 nucleotides align to TRBD2. Germline values: CDR1 SGDLS, CDR2 YYNGEE. The CDR3 has 16 residues. V was clipped by 0 bases and J by 5 bases; unmatched bases: 11. This CDR3 reads CASSVAQGAGVDEQYF. Written as DNA, the CDR3 is TGTGCCAGCAGCGTAGCCCAAGGGGCGGGAGTTGACGAGCAGTACTTC.

The chain couples TRBV5-1 to TRBJ2-1; 9 bases are a match to TRBD2. CDR3 size: 17 residues. V was pared by 3 bases and J by 1 base, with 8 bases of the junction left unmatched. Germline V gene lookup returns CDR1 SGHRS and CDR2 YFSETQ. CDR3 sequence: CASSWGGAGGSYNEQFF. CDR3 DNA sequence: TGCGCCAGCAGCTGGGGCGGTGCGGGAGGGTCCTACAATGAGCAGTTCTTC.

The rearrangement links TRBV19 to TRBJ1-1; 7 positions agree with TRBD1. Losses at the gene ends were 3 bases for V and 6 bases for J; bases not matched to a gene: 4. CDR1 LNHDA and CDR2 SQIVND come from the germline V gene (reference sequence). The CDR3 has 13 amino acids. CDR3 amino acids: CASSMTGYSEAFF. CDR3 coding DNA: TGTGCCAGTAGTATGACAGGGTACTCTGAAGCTTTCTTT. Full variable domain (remainder filled in from reference TRBV19 and TRBJ1-1): DGGITQSPKYLFRKEGQNVTLSCEQNLNHDAMYWYRQDPGQGLRLIYYSQIVNDFQKGDIAEGYSVSREKKESFPLTVTSAQKNPTAFYLCASSMTGYSEAFFGQGTRLTVV.

This chain uses TRBV11-3 with TRBJ2-3; D possibly corresponds to TRBD2 (6 bases). V lost 0 bases to trimming and J lost 2 bases, with 12 bases between them. The CDR3 sequence is 16 residues long. Per germline, CDR1 SGHNT and CDR2 YENEEA. CDR3 bases: TGTGCCAGCAGCTTAGATCTACTAGCCCCCACAGATACGCAGTATTTT. It translates to CASSLDLLAPTDTQYF.

The rearrangement links TRBV29-1 to TRBJ2-3; 10 positions match TRBD2. Losses at the gene ends were 0 bases for V and 5 bases for J; bases not matched to a gene: 5. The CDR3 has 15 amino acids. Germline-derived CDR1 and CDR2 are SQVTM and ANQGSEA. CDR3 residues: CSVEEGAGGGDTQYF. CDR3 DNA: TGCAGCGTTGAAGAAGGAGCGGGAGGGGGAGATACGCAGTATTTT.

The V and J genes are TRBV21-1 and TRBJ2-7; TRBD1 is the table's D call and was not checked against the DNA. TRBV21-1 is flagged as a pseudogene. The CDR3 has 16 amino acids. This CDR3 is CASSKAFRVTGCEQYV. CDR3 coding DNA: TGTGCCAGCAGCAAAGCTTTTCGGGTCACAGGGTGCGAGCAGTACGTC.

This chain uses TRBV7-9 with TRBJ2-1, with TRBD2 as a possible D gene (5 bases). The CDR3 runs to 13 residues. CDR1 and CDR2 (germline): SEHNR, FQNEAQ (reference sequence). The V gene lost 5 bases and the J gene lost 4 bases, with 9 bases spanning the gap. The CDR3 DNA sequence: TGTGCCAGCAGCGTCCGGGGTTACAATGAGCAGTTCTTC. This translates into CASSVRGYNEQFF.

This clone appeared once. The chain combines TRBV27 with TRBJ2-3; D call uncertain. Germline CDR1 and CDR2: MNHEY and SMNVEV (reference sequence). The CDR3 is 14 amino acids. V dropped 2 bases and J dropped 0 bases, with 6 bases sitting between them. The CDR3 loop reads CASSLMYSTDTQYF. In DNA, the CDR3 is TGTGCCAGCAGTTTAATGTATAGCACAGATACGCAGTATTTT.

The CDR3 loop is CASSQERVWQGGRRNQPQHF. The DNA for the CDR3 is TGTGCCAGCAGCCAAGAAAGGGTCTGGCAGGGGGGTAGGCGCAATCAGCCCCAGCATTTT. The chain couples TRBV14 to TRBJ1-5; 7 bases are shared with TRBD1. There are 20 residues in the CDR3. V was pared by 0 bases and J by 2 bases, with 16 bases of the junction left unmatched. The germline V gene encodes CDR1 SGHDN and CDR2 FVKESK.

Regarding this clone: Germline is not matched at one junction end, which may reflect a read error. This sequence joins TRBV7-7 and TRBJ2-1, with TRBD2 identical over 8 bases. Germline assignment: CDR1 SSHAT and CDR2 FNYEAQ (reference sequence). This CDR3 region has 15 residues. CDR3 residues: CASSPGGAAYNEQFF. CDR3 sequence (DNA): TGTGCTAGCAGCCCGGGGGGGGCTGCCTACAATGAGCAGTTCTTC.

This CDR3 reads CASGQGEGYGYTF. In nucleotides, the CDR3 is TGCGCCAGCGGACAGGGAGAAGGGTATGGCTACACCTTC. The rearrangement uses TRBV5-1 and TRBJ1-2, with TRBD1 matching over 8 bases. V was clipped by 7 bases and J by 5 bases; unmatched bases: 7. The V gene's germline CDR1 is SGHRS and CDR2 YFSETQ. This CDR3 is 13 amino acids long.

The CDR3 sequence: CASSYRTSGSSEQYF. Here the CDR3 DNA reads TGCGCCAGCAGCTATAGGACTAGCGGGAGCTCCGAGCAGTACTTC. This chain uses TRBV4-3 with TRBJ2-7; 13 bases match TRBD2. V shed 5 bases and J 6 bases; nucleotides not matched to a gene: 7. The CDR3 contains 15 residues. Germline loops: CDR1 LGHNA, CDR2 YSLEER.

The chain has TRBV4-1 and TRBJ2-7; TRBD2 might be the D (5 bases). Deletions cut 1 base from V and 6 bases from J, with 7 bases between. CDR1 is MGHRA and CDR2 is YSYEKL in the germline V gene. The CDR3 loop spans 12 amino acids. CDR3 residues: CASSQGGSEQYF. DNA of the CDR3: TGCGCCAGCAGCCAAGGAGGGAGCGAGCAGTACTTC.

J is TRBJ2-3 and V is TRBV5-6, with a weak D call TRBD1 (7 bases). Germline values: CDR1 SGHDT, CDR2 YYEEEE. The CDR3 is 16 amino acids. V gave up 0 bases and J gave up 4 bases, with 15 bases separating them. The CDR3 is CASSLVSDREADTQYF. The CDR3 DNA is TGTGCCAGCAGCTTGGTCTCTGACAGGGAGGCAGATACGCAGTATTTT.

The rearrangement uses TRBV4-3 and TRBJ1-2, with 9 bases that match TRBD1. V lost 5 bases, J lost 6 bases, and 10 bases stayed unmatched. Germline V gene sequence: CDR1 LGHNA, CDR2 YSLEER. The CDR3 contains 15 residues. DNA of the CDR3: TGCGCCAGCAGCGGCTCGGACAGGGGAGGCGATGGCTACACCTTC. Its translation is CASSGSDRGGDGYTF.

J is TRBJ1-1 and V is TRBV11-3; D ambiguous. Trimming removed 0 bases from V and 2 bases from J, with 7 bases in between. Germline CDR1 is SGHNT and CDR2 is YENEEA. CDR3 length: 14 amino acids. CDR3 bases: TGTGCCAGCAGCTTAGATGATAGAAACACTGAAGCTTTCTTT. This translates into CASSLDDRNTEAFF.

The chain recombines TRBV10-3 with TRBJ2-1, with a tentative D call TRBD2 (6 bases). The CDR3 contains 15 residues. The ends were cut back, 7 bases at V and 7 bases at J, with 20 bases in the middle. Germline CDR1 and CDR2: ENHRY and SYGVKD. CDR3 sequence (DNA): TGTGCCATCAACGGACGGGGGAAAGGATGGAATGAGCAGTTCTTC. Translation: CAINGRGKGWNEQFF.

The gene calls are TRBV7-8 and TRBJ2-1, with 11 bases identical to TRBD2. V shed 5 bases, J shed 9 bases, and the junction held 9 bases outside the gene matches. The CDR3 has 15 amino acids. In germline, CDR1 is SGHVS, CDR2 FQNEAQ. The CDR3 coding sequence is TGTGCCAGCAGCAGAAGCACTAGCGGGAGTCGTGAGCAGTTCTTC. Residues: CASSRSTSGSREQFF.

To note about this clone: One end of the junction is discordant with germline, which a read error may explain. Within the sample, other DNA sequences also encode this same CDR3. V is TRBV5-1 and J is TRBJ1-1, with 10 bases lining up with TRBD1. CDR3 length: 17 amino acids. CDR1 SGHRS and CDR2 YFSETQ come from the germline V gene. The CDR3 sequence is CASSGFRDRGKSTEAFF. As DNA, the CDR3 is TGCGCCAGCAGCGGATTCCGGGACAGGGGAAAGAGCACTGAGGCTTTCTTT.

The rearrangement uses TRBV6-5 and TRBJ1-6, with D unclear. V gave up 9 bases and J gave up 10 bases, with 22 bases separating them. There are 15 residues in the CDR3. Germline CDR1 MNHEY, CDR2 SVGAGI. The CDR3 protein is CASKTLETWRSPLHF. The CDR3 DNA reads as TGTGCCAGTAAAACACTAGAAACCTGGCGCTCACCCCTCCACTTT.

The chain couples TRBV6-5 to TRBJ2-3; D gene uncertain. The germline V gene encodes CDR1 MNHEY and CDR2 SVGAGI. With 4 bases removed from V and 2 bases from J, the gap between germline ends came to 13 bases. CDR3 length: 15 amino acids. The CDR3 loop reads CASSSSAVITDTQYF. CDR3 in DNA: TGTGCCAGCAGTTCCTCGGCGGTTATCACAGATACGCAGTATTTT.

The J gene is TRBJ2-4, the V gene TRBV15; 8 nucleotides line up with TRBD2. Germline V CDR1 and CDR2: LNHNV, YYDKDF (reference sequence). This CDR3 contains 17 residues. Trimming removed 0 bases from V and 1 base from J; junction bases left unmatched: 5. The CDR3 is CATSRDRLAIAKNIQYF. CDR3 in DNA: TGTGCCACCAGCAGAGACAGACTAGCGATTGCCAAAAACATTCAGTACTTC.

The chain joins TRBV4-1 to TRBJ2-4; 8 bases are a match to TRBD2. Germline V CDR1 and CDR2: MGHRA, YSYEKL. The ends lost 1 base at V and 7 bases at J; junction bases unmatched: 6. The CDR3 spans 15 residues. The CDR3 spells CASSQVQQRENIQYF. CDR3 DNA: TGCGCCAGCAGCCAAGTCCAGCAGCGGGAGAACATTCAGTACTTC.

The chain uses TRBV5-1 and TRBJ2-7; D gene ambiguous. The CDR3 sequence is 14 residues long. The germline V and J ends were trimmed by 2 bases and 2 bases, with 11 bases remaining between them. The V gene's germline CDR1 is SGHRS and CDR2 YFSETQ. The CDR3 spells CASSFKGSTYEQYF. CDR3 sequence (DNA): TGCGCCAGCAGCTTTAAGGGTTCAACCTACGAGCAGTACTTC. The full variable domain, its missing parts supplied by reference TRBV5-1 and TRBJ2-7, is KAGVTQTPRYLIKTRGQQVTLSCSPISGHRSVSWYQQTPGQGLQFLFEYFSETQRNKGNFPGRFSGRQFSNSRSEMNVSTLELGDSALYLCASSFKGSTYEQYFGPGTRLTVT.

The chain joins TRBV29-1 to TRBJ1-4; D is unclear. CDR3 length equals 15 residues. The germline CDR1 and CDR2 sequences are SQVTM and ANQGSEA. Trimming left V 1 base short and J 4 bases short, with 13 bases between. CDR3 DNA: TGCAGCGTTGAAGTCTACTCCCGGCATAATGAAAAACTGTTTTTT. Translation: CSVEVYSRHNEKLFF.

The rearrangement joins TRBV25-1 to TRBJ1-1; D possibly corresponds to TRBD1 (6 bases). Germline CDR1 reads MGHDK; CDR2 reads SYGVNS. CDR3 size: 15 residues. The V end lost 5 bases, the J end lost 0 bases, and 13 bases lay between the germline ends. CDR3 DNA sequence: TGTGCCAGCAGTCCCCGGGGGGACATGAACACTGAAGCTTTCTTT. Translated: CASSPRGDMNTEAFF. The whole variable domain, filled in from reference TRBV25-1 and TRBJ1-1, reads EADIYQTPRYLVIGTGKKITLECSQTMGHDKMYWYQQDPGMELHLIHYSYGVNSTEKGDLSSESTVSRIRTEHFPLTLESARPSHTSQYLCASSPRGDMNTEAFFGQGTRLTVV.

The genes are TRBV6-4 and TRBJ2-7; TRBD2 might be the D (5 bases). The germline CDR1 and CDR2 sequences are MRHNA and SNTAGT. The CDR3 contains 13 residues. V dropped 6 bases and J dropped 3 bases, with 12 bases sitting between them. CDR3 sequence: CASSPDWGYEQYF. CDR3 nucleotides: TGTGCCAGCAGCCCGGACTGGGGCTACGAGCAGTACTTC.